Below, one TCR beta chain is given with its context. The ends were cut back, 2 bases at V and 5 bases at J, with 15 bases in the middle. The CDR3 is made up of 15 amino acids. Germline lookup yields CDR1 GTSNPN and CDR2 SVGIG (reference sequence). These data are taken from a study of blood T cell repertoires in COVID-19. Study context: The samples span acute and convalescent COVID-19 from the United States, Italy and Spain.

The protocol was immunoSEQ multiplex PCR, while the TCRdb copy is restricted to in-frame clones and leaves out a portion. This sample has 150,000 to 200,000 clones, with 75% to 95% found just once. Sequences were obtained from peripheral blood. The rearrangement uses TRBV30 and TRBJ2-2, with D possibly matching TRBD2 (6 bases). The TCR sequence derives from a middle-aged man with acute or convalescent COVID-19. CDR3 residues: CAWSSPRAGTGELFF. The CDR3 nucleotides are TGTGCCTGGAGTTCACCTAGGGCGGGAACCGGGGAGCTGTTTTTT.